The 13 T cell receptor beta chains below were found in one sample sequenced in a study of T cells after yellow fever vaccination. TCRdb processed the 5' RACE reads anew with MiXCR; each CDR3 protein has one entry. The top ten hold about a sixth of the sample, which has about 430,000 distinct CDR3 sequences, around 20% seen once. Sample: PBMCs, taken before the yellow fever booster vaccination. The receptors were sampled from a man aged 18 to 30 who received the YFV17D yellow fever vaccine.

The chain employs TRBV7-8 and TRBJ1-1; D is undetermined. Per the germline V gene, CDR1 is SGHVS and CDR2 is FQNEAQ. CDR3 size: 16 residues. Trimming removed 3 bases from V and 0 bases from J, with 14 bases in between. The chain's CDR3 is CASSFWVGSLNTEAFF. CDR3 in DNA: TGTGCCAGCAGCTTCTGGGTAGGGAGTCTGAACACTGAAGCTTTCTTT.

The chain uses TRBV7-9 and TRBJ1-4; TRBD1 is a possible D gene (5 bases). V dropped 5 bases and J dropped 7 bases, with 11 bases sitting between them. Per the germline V gene, CDR1 is SEHNR and CDR2 is FQNEAQ (reference sequence). The CDR3 is 13 amino acids. CDR3 residues: CASSQGVLEKLFF. The CDR3 DNA sequence: TGTGCCAGCAGCCAGGGAGTCCTTGAAAAACTGTTTTTT.

This clonotype has just a few counts. The chain combines TRBV12-3 or TRBV12-4 with TRBJ2-3; D may be TRBD1 (5 bases). Trimming removed 2 bases from V and 0 bases from J, with 12 bases in between. The CDR3 runs to 16 residues. The CDR3 reads CASSLRGKASTDTQYF. CDR3 nucleotides: TGTGCCAGCAGTTTAAGGGGCAAAGCTAGCACAGATACGCAGTATTTT.

This sequence joins TRBV9 and TRBJ1-1; D gene uncertain. V was shortened by 0 bases and J by 2 bases, with 8 bases between the two germline ends. Germline V lookup: CDR1 SGDLS, CDR2 YYNGEE. The CDR3 extends over 14 amino acids. The CDR3: CASSVGQRNTEAFF. Written as DNA, the CDR3 is TGTGCCAGCAGCGTAGGGCAGAGAAACACTGAAGCTTTCTTT.

This chain links TRBV18 with TRBJ1-1; 7 nucleotides line up with TRBD1. Germline V CDR1 and CDR2: KGHSH, LQKENI. The CDR3 totals 14 residues. Trimming took 4 bases from V and 4 from J; bases not matched to a gene: 6. The chain's CDR3 is CASSLGTALTEAFF. As DNA, the CDR3 is TGTGCCAGCTCACTTGGGACAGCCCTCACTGAAGCTTTCTTT.

This clonotype was recorded a few times. The genes are TRBV6-5 and TRBJ1-1, with 9 positions matching TRBD1. The CDR3 runs to 15 residues. With 4 bases clipped from V and 3 bases from J, the junction kept 6 bases outside the gene matches. Germline values: CDR1 MNHEY, CDR2 SVGAGI. CDR3: CASSFVWTGDTEAFF. The CDR3 DNA follows: TGTGCCAGCAGTTTCGTTTGGACAGGGGACACTGAAGCTTTCTTT.

This sequence joins TRBV24-1 and TRBJ2-1; D perhaps matches TRBD1 (5 bases). Trimming pared 7 bases from V and 1 base from J, leaving 10 bases between. This CDR3 spans 14 amino acids. Germline values: CDR1 KGHDR, CDR2 SFDVKD. The CDR3 DNA is TGTGCCACCAGCCAGGGTGGGTCCTACAATGAGCAGTTCTTC. This gives the protein CATSQGGSYNEQFF.

In its sample, this clonotype was seen a few times. The J gene is TRBJ1-5, the V gene TRBV7-2; 8 bases are a match to TRBD1. CDR1 and CDR2 (germline): SGHTA, FQGNSA. The CDR3 is 13 amino acids. The V gene end was trimmed by 3 bases and the J gene end by 6 bases; junction bases not matched to a gene: 1. The CDR3: CASSFRGPQPQHF. CDR3 in DNA: TGTGCCAGCAGCTTCAGGGGGCCTCAGCCCCAGCATTTT.

The J gene is TRBJ1-5, the V gene TRBV20-1, with D perhaps matching TRBD1 (5 bases). Deletions cut 5 bases from V and 2 bases from J, with 16 bases between. CDR3 length: 15 residues. In germline, CDR1 is DFQATT, CDR2 SNEGSKA (reference sequence). CDR3 loop: CSAGGATRGNQPQHF. The DNA for the CDR3 is TGCAGTGCTGGGGGAGCTACAAGGGGCAATCAGCCCCAGCATTTT.

This clonotype was counted only a few times. The chain has TRBV4-1 and TRBJ1-1, with 9 nucleotides matching TRBD1. V was pared by 3 bases and J by 0 bases, with 8 bases of the junction left unmatched. Germline values: CDR1 MGHRA, CDR2 YSYEKL. The CDR3 sequence is 17 residues long. CDR3 sequence reads: CASSHSGTGLMNTEAFF. The CDR3 bases are TGCGCCAGCAGCCACAGCGGGACAGGGCTAATGAACACTGAAGCTTTCTTT.

The V gene is TRBV7-2, the J gene TRBJ2-7; D not resolved. V lost 5 bases to trimming and J lost 4 bases, with 9 bases between them. This CDR3 comprises 12 residues. Germline-derived CDR1 and CDR2 are SGHTA and FQGNSA. CDR3 region: CASSLIAYEQYF. The CDR3 DNA sequence: TGTGCCAGCAGCCTTATAGCTTACGAGCAGTACTTC.

The chain recombines TRBV24-1 with TRBJ2-3; D gene ambiguous. Germline V gene data show CDR1 as KGHDR and CDR2 as SFDVKD. The V gene lost 0 bases and the J gene lost 4 bases, with 1 base spanning the gap. The CDR3 extends over 12 amino acids. CDR3 in DNA: TGTGCCACCAGTGATTTGCCAGATACGCAGTATTTT. It encodes CATSDLPDTQYF.

This chain connects TRBV5-1 to TRBJ2-7, with TRBD1 matching over 12 bases. CDR3 length equals 16 residues. Germline V CDR1 and CDR2: SGHRS, YFSETQ. V shed 3 bases, J shed 6 bases, and the junction held 10 bases outside the gene matches. CDR3 region: CASSSPYRDRGPEQYV. The CDR3 DNA reads as TGCGCCAGCAGCTCCCCCTACCGGGACAGGGGGCCCGAGCAGTACGTC.